The 2 T cell receptor beta chains listed next were all sequenced from one sample in a study of CD8+CD57+ T cells in acquired aplastic anemia. TCR beta VDJ combinations and CDR3 sequences were profiled from genomic DNA. TCRdb passed the reads through MiXCR, listing each CDR3 protein once. The sample consists of 210,000 or so distinct CDR3 sequences, around 50% of them appearing once. In patients chosen for sequencing, flow cytometry had shown CD8+CD57+ cell expansion. Input material: sorted CD4+, CD8+, or CD8+CD57+ T cells (not recorded which) from PBMCs. These receptors were collected from a human donor with aplastic anemia.

This chain links TRBV11-2 with TRBJ1-2, with 9 bases fitting TRBD1. The CDR3 sequence is 16 residues long. In germline, CDR1 is SGHAT, CDR2 FQNNGV. The trim removed 3 bases at V and 3 bases at J, leaving 8 bases unmatched. For the CDR3, the DNA is TGTGCCAGCAGCTTCCACACAGGGGGCTCTTACTATGGCTACACCTTC. This sequence encodes CASSFHTGGSYYGYTF. Using reference TRBV11-2 and TRBJ1-2 for the parts outside the CDR3, the full variable domain is EAGVAQSPRYKIIEKRQSVAFWCNPISGHATLYWYQQILGQGPKLLIQFQNNGVVDDSQLPKDRFSAERLKGVDSTLKIQPAKLEDSAVYLCASSFHTGGSYYGYTFGSGTRLTVV.

This clonotype was recorded many times. This rearrangement joins TRBV28 to TRBJ1-1, with no clear D. The CDR3 length is 14 residues. V lost 8 bases to trimming and J lost 0 bases, with 13 bases between them. Germline V CDR1 and CDR2: MDHEN, SYDVKM. The CDR3 spells CASHDRAMNTEAFF. Written as DNA, the CDR3 is TGTGCCAGCCACGACCGGGCCATGAACACTGAAGCTTTCTTT.